This is a list of T cell receptor beta chains from one sample in a study of post-analysis software for immune sequencing data. MiXCR, applied by TCRdb to the PCR reads, yields one record per CDR3 protein. The top ten clones hold 1.5% to 2% of a sample with hundreds of thousands of distinct CDR3 sequences, 44% of them seen once. Sequenced material: blood. The source of these receptors is a girl between 5 and 17 years old with multiple sclerosis. Both conserved end residues are part of each CDR3. The D gene is left open where the match is weak. Size values are once, few and many counts, or a class for expanded clones, and some rows have none.

CDR3aa: CASTQGNSYGNTEAFF
CDR3nt: TGTGCCAGCACTCAAGGGAACAGCTACGGGAACACTGAAGCTTTCTTT
v_gene: TRBV6-2/TRBV6-3
j_gene: TRBJ1-1
abundance: few
d_gene: .

CDR3aa: CASSFAVRTVSTDTQYF
CDR3nt: TGTGCCAGCAGTTTTGCCGTTCGGACGGTGAGCACAGATACGCAGTATTTT
v_gene: TRBV27
j_gene: TRBJ2-3
abundance: few
d_gene: .

CDR3aa: CASSQTQGANYGYTF
CDR3nt: TGTGCCAGCAGTCAGACTCAGGGGGCTAACTATGGCTACACCTTC
v_gene: TRBV6-6
j_gene: TRBJ1-2
abundance: .
d_gene: TRBD1

CDR3aa: CASSFSVSSYNEQFF
CDR3nt: TGTGCCAGCAGTTTCTCTGTAAGCTCCTACAATGAGCAGTTCTTC
v_gene: TRBV6-5
j_gene: TRBJ2-1
abundance: few
d_gene: .

CDR3aa: CATSDSTGTSSKQFF
CDR3nt: TGTGCCACCAGTGATTCCACCGGGACTAGCAGTAAGCAGTTCTTC
v_gene: TRBV24-1
j_gene: TRBJ2-1
abundance: few
d_gene: TRBD2

CDR3aa: CASSLYSGNTEAFF
CDR3nt: TGCGCCAGCAGCTTGTATTCCGGTAACACTGAAGCTTTCTTT
v_gene: TRBV5-1
j_gene: TRBJ1-1
abundance: few
d_gene: .

CDR3aa: CSARDRRGRDTQYF
CDR3nt: TGCAGTGCTAGAGATCGGCGGGGTAGAGATACGCAGTATTTT
v_gene: TRBV20-1
j_gene: TRBJ2-3
abundance: .
d_gene: .

CDR3aa: CASSPRTGSYEQYF
CDR3nt: TGTGCCAGCAGCCCCCGGACAGGTTCCTACGAGCAGTACTTC
v_gene: TRBV12-3/TRBV12-4
j_gene: TRBJ2-7
abundance: many
d_gene: TRBD1

CDR3aa: CASSSLAGNQPQHF
CDR3nt: TGTGCCAGCAGCTCCCTTGCCGGCAATCAGCCCCAGCATTTT
v_gene: TRBV7-2
j_gene: TRBJ1-5
abundance: .
d_gene: .

CDR3aa: CSARAGDTQYF
CDR3nt: TGCAGTGCTAGAGCAGGAGATACGCAGTATTTT
v_gene: TRBV20-1
j_gene: TRBJ2-3
abundance: .
d_gene: .